This passage covers 10 T cell receptor beta chains from one sample sequenced in a study of cytotoxic CD8 clonotypes in ibrutinib-treated CLL. Clones were sequenced by immunoSEQ multiplex PCR, and TCRdb holds only the in-frame ones, with some missing. The table has approximately 170,000 clones, nearly 90% seen once. This sample comprised PBMCs, obtained at disease progression, from a patient treated with ibrutinib. The receptors shown here come from a human donor with chronic lymphocytic leukemia.

This chain joins TRBV19 and TRBJ1-5, with no clear D. Per germline, CDR1 LNHDA and CDR2 SQIVND (reference sequence). The CDR3 is 14 amino acids. The V gene lost 3 bases and the J gene lost 3 bases, with 9 bases spanning the gap. The DNA of the CDR3 is TGTGCCAGTAGTATCTCTTCCAACAATCAGCCCCAGCATTTT. It encodes CASSISSNNQPQHF.

The J gene is TRBJ1-4, the V gene TRBV19; 11 positions agree with TRBD1. The CDR3 is 17 amino acids. Germline V CDR1 and CDR2: LNHDA, SQIVND (reference sequence). V trimming: 6 bases; J trimming: 3 bases; junction bases outside the gene matches: 9. CDR3 DNA sequence: TGTGCCAGTAGCGTTGGACAGGGGGCAATGGCTAATGAAAAACTGTTTTTT. Protein: CASSVGQGAMANEKLFF.

This clone was observed a single time. The genes are TRBV25-1 and TRBJ1-1, with D unresolved. The CDR3 consists of 15 residues. The germline V gene encodes CDR1 MGHDK and CDR2 SYGVNS. V dropped 0 bases and J dropped 1 base, with 9 bases sitting between them. The CDR3 loop is CASSEYNVWNTEAFF. The CDR3 DNA sequence: TGTGCCAGCAGTGAATATAACGTTTGGAACACTGAAGCTTTCTTT.

V and J are TRBV23-1 and TRBJ2-5, with D uncertain. TRBV23-1 belongs to the ORF category, with a function that is uncertain. The CDR3 runs 14 residues. V was clipped by 6 bases and J by 5 bases, with 16 bases between them. CDR3 sequence (DNA): TGCGCCAGCAGCCCTGTGGGCAGGAAGGAGACCCAGTACTTC. Residues: CASSPVGRKETQYF.

This clone has ten or more counts. J is TRBJ1-2 and V is TRBV5-1, with D hard to call. The CDR3 totals 15 residues. In germline, CDR1 is SGHRS, CDR2 YFSETQ. Trimming removed 0 bases from V and 5 bases from J, with 14 bases in between. CDR3 sequence reads: CASSLAGGPEYGYTF. The CDR3 region has the DNA TGCGCCAGCAGCTTGGCAGGAGGGCCCGAATATGGCTACACCTTC.

This chain uses TRBV19 with TRBJ1-5; tentatively, D is TRBD1 (5 bases). There are 12 residues in the CDR3. V was shortened by 5 bases and J by 9 bases, with 11 bases between the two germline ends. CDR1 and CDR2 from the germline V gene are LNHDA and SQIVND (reference sequence). In DNA form, the CDR3 reads TGTGCCAGTAGTCCCCGGGGGGGGCCCCAGCATTTT. It is translated as CASSPRGGPQHF.

This clone has only one observation. This rearrangement joins TRBV4-1 to TRBJ2-7, with a weak D call TRBD1 (6 bases). The germline V gene has CDR1 MGHRA and CDR2 YSYEKL. The CDR3 runs to 14 residues. Trimming cost V 2 bases and J 3 bases, with 11 bases left between them. The CDR3, as DNA: TGCGCCAGCAGCCAATTTTCAGGGGACTACGAGCAGTACTTC. It translates to CASSQFSGDYEQYF.

The table lists this clone with a count of one. The chain recombines TRBV5-1 with TRBJ1-6; tentatively, D is TRBD1 (6 bases). The CDR3 runs 12 residues. Deletions cut 4 bases from V and 12 bases from J, with 11 bases between. Germline assignment: CDR1 SGHRS and CDR2 YFSETQ. The CDR3 DNA sequence: TGCGCCAGCAGCAGGGGGACCCTACCCCTCCACTTT. This encodes CASSRGTLPLHF. The variable domain in full, completed from reference TRBV5-1 and TRBJ1-6, reads KAGVTQTPRYLIKTRGQQVTLSCSPISGHRSVSWYQQTPGQGLQFLFEYFSETQRNKGNFPGRFSGRQFSNSRSEMNVSTLELGDSALYLCASSRGTLPLHFGNGTRLTVT.

This chain uses TRBV7-2 with TRBJ2-1; 8 bases align to TRBD2. V shed 2 bases and J 6 bases; nucleotides not matched to a gene: 6. The CDR3 is 15 residues long. The germline CDR1 and CDR2 sequences are SGHTA and FQGNSA. CDR3 DNA sequence: TGTGCCAGCAGCTTACAAGCGGGAGTAGGCAATGAGCAGTTCTTC. Protein: CASSLQAGVGNEQFF. Supplemented by reference TRBV7-2 and TRBJ2-1, the full variable domain reads GAGVSQSPSNKVTEKGKDVELRCDPISGHTALYWYRQSLGQGLEFLIYFQGNSAPDKSGLPSDRFSAERTGGSVSTLTIQRTQQEDSAVYLCASSLQAGVGNEQFFGPGTRLTVL.

The rearrangement joins TRBV29-1 to TRBJ2-2; weak D call: TRBD1 (5 bases). This CDR3 contains 11 residues. Germline assignment: CDR1 SQVTM and CDR2 ANQGSEA. V lost 7 bases and J lost 6, with 9 bases in between. CDR3 residues: CSGRGSGELFF. CDR3 coding DNA: TGCAGCGGAAGGGGATCCGGGGAGCTGTTTTTT.